These 20 T cell receptor beta chains originate from one sample sequenced in a study of blood T cell repertoires in COVID-19. Repertoires were generated with immunoSEQ multiplex PCR, while TCRdb's copy carries only in-frame clones and drops some. The sample has 150,000 to 200,000 clones, over 75% seen once; the top ten hold approximately 0.8%. Sample: PBMCs or T cells enriched from blood (not recorded which). These receptors were collected from a woman younger than 35 who had recovered from COVID-19.

This clone was found a few times. The rearrangement joins TRBV4-2 to TRBJ2-7; TRBD2 matches at 9 bases. Trimming cost V 0 bases and J 3 bases; bases outside gene matches: 3. The CDR3 consists of 15 residues. Germline lookup yields CDR1 LGHNA and CDR2 YNFKEQ. The CDR3 loop is CASSQDPTSGYEQYF. CDR3 nucleotides: TGTGCCAGCAGCCAAGATCCGACTAGCGGCTACGAGCAGTACTTC.

The sample holds one count of this clone. The chain couples TRBV2 to TRBJ2-1, with 9 bases that match TRBD2. Per germline, CDR1 SNHLY and CDR2 FYNNEI. J lost 4 bases, V lost 7 bases, and 8 bases had no gene match. The CDR3 is 15 residues long. This CDR3 is CASKPGTSSYNEQFF. CDR3 nucleotides: TGTGCCAGCAAACCCGGGACTAGCTCATACAATGAGCAGTTCTTC. Variable domain in full (rest from reference TRBV2 and TRBJ2-1): EPEVTQTPSHQVTQMGQEVILRCVPISNHLYFYWYRQILGQKVEFLVSFYNNEISEKSEIFDDQFSVERPDGSNFTLKIRSTKLEDSAMYFCASKPGTSSYNEQFFGPGTRLTVL.

The chain uses TRBV7-3 and TRBJ2-1, with TRBD2 matching 10 bases. J lost 7 bases, V lost 4 bases, and 10 bases had no gene match. The CDR3 is made up of 16 amino acids. Germline V CDR1 and CDR2: SGHTA, FQGTGA. CDR3 nucleotides: TGTGCCAGCAGCTCGATAGCGGGAGGCAGGGGGAATGAGCAGTTCTTC. As protein: CASSSIAGGRGNEQFF.

A single count supports this clone. The chain uses TRBV28 and TRBJ1-2; D is possibly TRBD1 (6 bases). Germline V lookup: CDR1 MDHEN, CDR2 SYDVKM. The V end was cut by 6 bases, the J end by 9 bases, with 26 bases between. There are 16 residues in the CDR3. CDR3 in amino acids: CASRDSGGEGRNRYTF. CDR3 nucleotides: TGTGCCAGCAGGGATTCGGGGGGCGAAGGCCGAAATCGCTACACCTTC.

V and J are TRBV7-3 and TRBJ2-6, with TRBD2 as a possible D gene (5 bases). This CDR3 comprises 18 residues. V lost 5 bases to trimming and J lost 1 base, with 18 bases between them. Germline-derived CDR1 and CDR2 are SGHTA and FQGTGA. The CDR3 region is CASSAPEAAGSGANVLTF. The CDR3 coding sequence is TGTGCCAGCAGCGCCCCGGAGGCTGCCGGGTCTGGGGCCAACGTCCTGACTTTC.

The genes are TRBV6-2 or TRBV6-3 and TRBJ2-1; D is possibly TRBD2 (5 bases). The CDR3 extends over 13 amino acids. Germline-derived CDR1 and CDR2 are MNHEY and SVGEGT. V was trimmed by 3 bases and J by 10 bases, leaving 13 bases between them. The CDR3 spells CASSYAPGGEQFF. CDR3 in DNA: TGTGCCAGCAGTTATGCGCCTGGCGGGGAGCAGTTCTTC.

This chain connects TRBV7-2 to TRBJ2-3, with unresolved D. Germline values: CDR1 SGHTA, CDR2 FQGNSA. CDR3 length: 13 residues. Trimming shortened V by 5 bases and J by 5 bases, and 11 bases separated the two germline ends. The CDR3 is CASSAKLVDTQYF. The CDR3 DNA sequence: TGTGCCAGCAGCGCGAAACTTGTAGATACGCAGTATTTT.

The V gene is TRBV27, the J gene TRBJ1-6, with D perhaps matching TRBD1 (6 bases). The length of the CDR3 is 16 residues. Germline CDR1 and CDR2: MNHEY and SMNVEV (reference sequence). V was pared by 3 bases and J by 0 bases, with 9 bases between. As DNA, the CDR3 is TGTGCCAGCAGTTTCACCAGGGGCTCCTATAATTCACCCCTCCACTTT. It encodes CASSFTRGSYNSPLHF.

The rearrangement uses TRBV5-1 and TRBJ1-1; D is perhaps TRBD1 (5 bases). V lost 5 bases to trimming and J lost 0 bases, with 11 bases between them. The CDR3 runs to 14 residues. The germline gives CDR1 SGHRS, CDR2 YFSETQ. The CDR3 sequence is CASSFDRVNTEAFF. In DNA form, the CDR3 reads TGCGCCAGCAGTTTTGACAGAGTGAACACTGAAGCTTTCTTT.

This clone has just a few counts. The chain joins TRBV23-1 to TRBJ1-1; D is uncertain. TRBV23-1 is an open reading frame, and its role is uncertain. With 0 bases removed from V and 6 bases from J, the gap between germline ends came to 17 bases. This CDR3 comprises 16 residues. CDR3 bases: TGCGCCAGCAGTCAATCTGGGAGTCCGCCCGGTTCTGAAGCTTTCTTT. It translates to CASSQSGSPPGSEAFF.

This chain joins TRBV5-1 and TRBJ2-3, with a possible D match to TRBD2 (6 bases). Germline V gene data show CDR1 as SGHRS and CDR2 as YFSETQ. There are 13 residues in the CDR3. The V and J ends lost 9 bases and 2 bases respectively, with 13 bases between them. CDR3 region: CATRDSYTDTQYF. The CDR3 bases are TGCGCCACCCGGGACTCCTACACAGATACGCAGTATTTT.

This chain links TRBV19 with TRBJ2-3; D is possibly TRBD2 (5 bases). The germline V and J ends were trimmed by 3 bases and 6 bases, with 10 bases remaining between them. CDR1 LNHDA and CDR2 SQIVND come from the germline V gene (reference sequence). The CDR3 is 13 amino acids. The CDR3 loop reads CASSIPGWDTQYF. The CDR3 coding sequence is TGTGCCAGTAGTATTCCGGGATGGGATACGCAGTATTTT.

The CDR3 sequence: CASSVGASGRASEQYF. The CDR3 nucleotides read TGTGCCAGCAGCGTAGGAGCTAGCGGGAGAGCGTCCGAGCAGTACTTC. This chain links TRBV9 with TRBJ2-7, with TRBD2 matching 10 bases. The V and J ends lost 0 bases and 6 bases, in that order; junction bases with no gene match: 9. This CDR3 is built from 16 residues. Germline-derived CDR1 and CDR2 are SGDLS and YYNGEE.

The chain has TRBV19 and TRBJ2-7, with TRBD1 matching 10 bases. The CDR3 spans 15 residues. Germline assignment: CDR1 LNHDA and CDR2 SQIVND (reference sequence). Unmatched junction bases numbered 11, after V lost 6 bases and J lost 6 bases. This CDR3 reads CASSATRDRGFEQYF. The CDR3, as DNA: TGTGCCAGTAGCGCAACCCGGGACAGGGGTTTCGAGCAGTACTTC.

The chain recombines TRBV27 with TRBJ2-7; D is ambiguous. This CDR3 is built from 13 residues. The germline V gene encodes CDR1 MNHEY and CDR2 SMNVEV (reference sequence). V gave up 1 base and J gave up 6 bases, with 10 bases separating them. CDR3 nucleotide sequence: TGTGCCAGCAGTTTATGGCTTGGCAGCGAGCAGTACTTC. Protein sequence: CASSLWLGSEQYF.

The chain carries TRBV5-1 and TRBJ2-6; a weak D match, TRBD2 (6 bases). Trimming took off 7 bases at V and 8 bases at J, with 16 bases between the two ends. Germline V gene lookup returns CDR1 SGHRS and CDR2 YFSETQ. The CDR3 has 14 residues. Here the CDR3 DNA reads TGCGCCAGCCGGGGGAGCCTCTACTCCAACGTCCTGACTTTC. This encodes CASRGSLYSNVLTF.

The chain couples TRBV9 to TRBJ2-3; D is undetermined. CDR1 SGDLS and CDR2 YYNGEE come from the germline V gene. V was cut by 0 bases and J by 1 base, with 6 bases left in between. This CDR3 region has 14 residues. In DNA, the CDR3 is TGTGCCAGCAGCGTAGCCTACGGCACAGATACGCAGTATTTT. Residues: CASSVAYGTDTQYF.

The V and J genes are TRBV6-5 and TRBJ1-1; TRBD1 might be the D (5 bases). V was trimmed by 0 bases and J by 6 bases, leaving 17 bases between them. Germline assignment: CDR1 MNHEY and CDR2 SVGAGI. This CDR3 has 16 residues. The CDR3 DNA sequence: TGTGCCAGCAGTTACTCCTTGGACAACGCCAATCCTGAAGCTTTCTTT. Residues: CASSYSLDNANPEAFF.

V usage is TRBV28 and J usage is TRBJ2-3; no reliable D call. This CDR3 region has 14 residues. V lost 0 bases and J 3 bases, leaving 7 bases between the germline ends. Germline CDR1 is MDHEN and CDR2 is SYDVKM. The CDR3 bases are TGTGCCAGCAGTTTATGGTTGAGGACAGATACGCAGTATTTT. As protein: CASSLWLRTDTQYF.

CDR3 bases: TGTGCCAGCAGTGACGCAGGGGGCGCGGTAGAAAAACTGTTTTTT. This encodes CASSDAGGAVEKLFF. V is TRBV5-4 and J is TRBJ1-4; 8 nucleotides line up with TRBD1. In germline, CDR1 is SGHNT, CDR2 YYREEE (reference sequence). Trimming removed 5 bases from V and 8 bases from J; junction bases left unmatched: 11. This CDR3 has 15 amino acids.